This record looks at one TCR beta chain sequence and its context. A quantity of roughly 0.5 to 1 ug RNA underwent reverse transcription using random hexamers. TCRdb reprocessed the immunoSEQ multiplex PCR reads via MiXCR and lists one record per CDR3 protein. Altogether some 140,000 distinct CDR3 sequences are present, 95% being singletons, with the ten largest covering approximately 0.18%. The data were obtained in a study of CD8 T cells in Susac syndrome. Study as a whole: Treatment at blood withdrawal was none, corticosteroids, or intravenous immunoglobulin alone in Susac syndrome patients.

This receptor was obtained from a human donor with Susac syndrome. The sample was CD8+ T cells from PBMCs.

The DNA for the CDR3 is TGTGCCAGCAGTTTTGTAGGGACTGAAGCTTTCTTT. It codes for CASSFVGTEAFF. This chain uses TRBV28 with TRBJ1-1; D not certain. CDR1 is MDHEN, CDR2 SYDVKM, per germline. V dropped 3 bases and J dropped 5 bases, with 7 bases sitting between them. CDR3 size: 12 residues.